This T cell receptor (beta chain) was obtained from a study of shared clonotypes between healthy human individuals. This CDR3 region has 19 residues. Germline V gene data show CDR1 as SEHNR and CDR2 as FQNEAQ (reference sequence). Losses at the gene ends were 5 bases for V and 0 bases for J; bases not matched to a gene: 16. The method was immunoSEQ multiplex PCR; TCRdb's version includes in-frame clones alone and lacks a portion of them. The sample lists hundreds of thousands of clones, more than 85% seen once, with less than 25% in the top ten. CD45RO-negative, CCR7-positively selected cells formed the naive CD8 fraction, excluding terminally differentiated effector memory CD45RA+ cells. Donors, without exception, were Caucasian adults residing in Nashville, Tennessee.

The sample was naive CD8+ T cells sorted from blood. This chain joins TRBV7-9 and TRBJ1-3; 7 bases line up with TRBD1. The origin of this receptor is a man aged 30-40 years in good health. CDR3 sequence (DNA): TGTGCCAGCAGCCCCACCCTCGACAGGGCCCAAATCTCTGGAAACACCATATATTTT. Its protein is CASSPTLDRAQISGNTIYF.